One sample yielded the 9 T cell receptor beta chains listed below, sequenced in a study of T cells in Graves' hyperthyroidism and ophthalmopathy (dated by TCRdb to about 2019). To prepare the library, multiplex PCR was applied. This sample was sequenced with an Illumina HiSeq 2000. The TCR beta CDR3 regions were amplified from the RNA transcripts. The first round of RT-PCR for the TCR CDR3 was performed with the HTBI primer set and the Qiagen OneStep RT-PCR kit. TCRdb passed the public sequencing reads through fastp at Q25 and MiXCR, retaining productive beta sequences. Rows merge per CDR3 protein into single entries with the most common DNA and genes. This sample comprises around 800,000 distinct CDR3 sequences, 38% of them detected only once. The ten largest account for approximately 8.7% of the sample. The sequenced material came from blood. The receptors come from a man aged 18 to 30 with Graves' hyperthyroidism.

In regard to this clonotype: Given the absence of the conserved phenylalanine or tryptophan at the CDR3 end, a read error is likely. V is TRBV7-9 and J is TRBJ2-2, with D tentatively TRBD2 (6 bases). The germline gives CDR1 SEHNR, CDR2 FQNEAQ (reference sequence). V was cut by 2 bases and J by 7 bases, with 17 bases left in between. CDR3 size: 16 residues. CDR3 nucleotide sequence: TGTGCCAGCAGCTTACCCCTGTGGGGAGCGGGCGGGGAGCTGTTTTTG. The encoded protein is CASSLPLWGAGGELFL.

This clonotype was observed many times. The chain recombines TRBV14 with TRBJ2-5; TRBD2 might be the D (6 bases). V lost 4 bases to trimming and J lost 6 bases, with 12 bases between them. This CDR3 region has 13 residues. Germline assignment: CDR1 SGHDN and CDR2 FVKESK. CDR3 bases: TGTGCCAGCAGCCTGTTTAGCGGTCAGACCCAGTACTTC. As protein: CASSLFSGQTQYF.

The chain's CDR3 is CASSLVSRVQSYEQYF. Here the CDR3 DNA reads TGCGCCAGCAGCTTGGTGTCCAGGGTCCAATCCTACGAGCAGTACTTC. The V gene is TRBV5-1, the J gene TRBJ2-7, with D possibly TRBD1 on 5 matching bases. Trimming removed 0 bases at V and 1 base at J, with 14 bases between. Germline CDR1 and CDR2: SGHRS and YFSETQ. CDR3 length: 16 residues.

This clonotype has just a few counts. The V gene is TRBV19, the J gene TRBJ1-1, with 9 positions matching TRBD1. The CDR3 consists of 16 residues. Germline loops: CDR1 LNHDA, CDR2 SQIVND (reference sequence). V gave up 7 bases and J gave up 6 bases; unmatched junction bases: 15. CDR3 coding DNA: TGTGCCAGTATCCAGTCCCGGGACAGGGCGTTCCCTGAAGCTTTCTTT. Protein: CASIQSRDRAFPEAFF.

Comments on this clonotype: The junction departs from germline at one end; a sequencing error may be responsible. V gene TRBV10-3 combines with J gene TRBJ1-2; D is possibly TRBD1 (5 bases). CDR1 and CDR2 from the germline V gene are ENHRY and SYGVKD. CDR3 length: 15 residues. This chain's CDR3 is CASSQPREGNYGYTF. The CDR3 DNA sequence: TGTGCCAGCAGTCAGCCCAGGGAGGGGAACTATGGCTACACCTTC.

A few counts support this clonotype. The chain recombines TRBV6-5 with TRBJ1-1; a possible D gene is TRBD1 (5 bases). Trimming cost V 5 bases and J 0 bases, with 10 bases left between them. The germline CDR1 and CDR2 sequences are MNHEY and SVGAGI. CDR3 length: 14 residues. The CDR3 DNA follows: TGTGCCAGCAGTCCGGACACGATGAACACTGAAGCTTTCTTT. Translated, it gives CASSPDTMNTEAFF.

This clonotype has more than one count but fewer than ten. The J gene is TRBJ2-2, the V gene TRBV7-3, with 11 bases lining up with TRBD2. Trimming cost V 5 bases and J 7 bases; bases outside gene matches: 6. CDR3 length: 15 residues. The germline CDR1 and CDR2 sequences are SGHTA and FQGTGA. The CDR3 bases are TGTGCCAGCAGCATAGCGGGAGGGAGGAGCGGGGAGCTGTTTTTT. It codes for CASSIAGGRSGELFF.

This clonotype has only a few counts. The chain combines TRBV12-3 or TRBV12-4 with TRBJ1-5; D is possibly TRBD1 (5 bases). The V end lost 6 bases, the J end lost 3 bases, and 15 bases lay between the germline ends. The CDR3 has 15 amino acids. The CDR3 loop is CASSPVGQINQPQHF. The DNA for the CDR3 is TGTGCCAGCAGCCCCGTGGGGCAGATCAATCAGCCCCAGCATTTT.

The chain links TRBV11-1 to TRBJ2-7, with 10 bases identical to TRBD1. Trimming at V came to 4 bases and at J to 4 bases, leaving 10 bases not matched to a gene. The CDR3 runs 16 residues. Germline V gives CDR1 SGHAT, CDR2 FQDESV (reference sequence). This chain's CDR3 is CASSWTGGRNPYEQYF. CDR3 bases: TGTGCCAGCAGCTGGACAGGGGGGAGAAACCCTTACGAGCAGTACTTC.